A single T cell receptor (beta chain) is shown here with its context. This specimen belongs to a study of blood T cell repertoires in COVID-19. Background on the study: The origin of the acute and convalescent COVID-19 samples was the United States, Italy and Spain. PBMCs, B-cell-depleted T cells, or T cells provided the cDNA or gDNA that made up the material.

The CDR3 contains 13 residues. V dropped 5 bases and J dropped 4; count of bases not matched to a gene: 6. The V gene's germline CDR1 is GTSNPN and CDR2 SVGIG (reference sequence). Measured with immunoSEQ multiplex PCR; TCRdb has only the in-frame clones, and not every one. The table records tens of thousands of clones, roughly nine tenths of them present only once. Sequences were obtained from peripheral blood. The chain employs TRBV30 and TRBJ2-7, with 9 bases lining up with TRBD1. The receptor's source is a woman aged 55-69 years with COVID-19, enrolled during active disease. This chain's CDR3 is CAWGGTGPYEQYF. The CDR3 DNA reads as TGTGCCTGGGGCGGGACAGGGCCATACGAGCAGTACTTC. Drawing the rest from reference TRBV30 and TRBJ2-7, the complete variable domain is SQTIHQWPATLVQPVGSPLSLECTVEGTSNPNLYWYRQAAGRGLQLLFYSVGIGQISSEVPQNLSASRPQDRQFILSSKKLLLSDSGFYLCAWGGTGPYEQYFGPGTRLTVT.